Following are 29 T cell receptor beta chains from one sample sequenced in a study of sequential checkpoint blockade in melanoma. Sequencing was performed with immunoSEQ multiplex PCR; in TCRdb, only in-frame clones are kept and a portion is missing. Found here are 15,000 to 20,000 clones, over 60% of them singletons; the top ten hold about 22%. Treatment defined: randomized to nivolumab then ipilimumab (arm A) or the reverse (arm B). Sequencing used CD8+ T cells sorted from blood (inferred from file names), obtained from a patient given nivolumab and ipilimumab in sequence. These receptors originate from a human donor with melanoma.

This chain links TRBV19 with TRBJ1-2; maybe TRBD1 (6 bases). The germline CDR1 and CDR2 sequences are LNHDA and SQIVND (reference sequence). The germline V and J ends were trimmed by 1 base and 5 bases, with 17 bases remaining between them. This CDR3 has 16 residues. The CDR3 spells CASSIGIGTFSYGYTF. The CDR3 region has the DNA TGTGCCAGTAGTATAGGAATCGGGACATTCTCATATGGCTACACCTTC.

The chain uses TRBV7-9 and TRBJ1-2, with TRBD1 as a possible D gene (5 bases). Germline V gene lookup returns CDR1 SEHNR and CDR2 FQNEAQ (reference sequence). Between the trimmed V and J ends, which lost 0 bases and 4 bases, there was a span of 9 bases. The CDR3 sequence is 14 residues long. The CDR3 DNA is TGTGCCAGCAGCTTAGCCGCGGGGACCTATGGCTACACCTTC. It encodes CASSLAAGTYGYTF. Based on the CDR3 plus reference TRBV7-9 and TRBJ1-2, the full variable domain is DTGVSQNPRHKITKRGQNVTFRCDPISEHNRLYWYRQTLGQGPEFLTYFQNEAQLEKSRLLSDRFSAERPKGSFSTLEIQRTEQGDSAMYLCASSLAAGTYGYTFGSGTRLTVV.

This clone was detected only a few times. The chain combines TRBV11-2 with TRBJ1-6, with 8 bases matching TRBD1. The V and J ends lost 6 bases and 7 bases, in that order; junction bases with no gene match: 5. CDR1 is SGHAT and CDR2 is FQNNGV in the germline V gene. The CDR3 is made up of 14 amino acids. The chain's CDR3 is CASRWPGGNSPLHF. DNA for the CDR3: TGTGCCAGCAGGTGGCCAGGGGGCAATTCACCCCTCCACTTT.

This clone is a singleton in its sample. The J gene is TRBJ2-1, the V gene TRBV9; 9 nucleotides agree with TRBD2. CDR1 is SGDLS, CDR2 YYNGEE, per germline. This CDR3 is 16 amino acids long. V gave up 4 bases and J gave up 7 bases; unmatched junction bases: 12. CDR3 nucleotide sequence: TGTGCCAGCAGCTCAAACCCACAGCGGGGGGATAATGAGCAGTTCTTC. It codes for CASSSNPQRGDNEQFF.

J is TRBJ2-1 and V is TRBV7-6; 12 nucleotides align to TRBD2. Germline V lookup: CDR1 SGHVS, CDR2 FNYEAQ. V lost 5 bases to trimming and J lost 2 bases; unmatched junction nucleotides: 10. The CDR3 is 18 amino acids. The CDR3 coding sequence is TGTGCCAGCAGCGCGATTGATCTAGCGGGGGGGACCTACAATGAGCAGTTCTTC. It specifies CASSAIDLAGGTYNEQFF. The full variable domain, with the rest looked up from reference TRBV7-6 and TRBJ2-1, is GAGVSQSPRYKVTKRGQDVALRCDPISGHVSLYWYRQALGQGPEFLTYFNYEAQQDKSGLPNDRFSAERPEGSISTLTIQRTEQRDSAMYRCASSAIDLAGGTYNEQFFGPGTRLTVL.

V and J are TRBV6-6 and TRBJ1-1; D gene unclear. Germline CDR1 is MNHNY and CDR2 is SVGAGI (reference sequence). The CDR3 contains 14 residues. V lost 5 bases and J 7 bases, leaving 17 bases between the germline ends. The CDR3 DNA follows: TGTGCCAGCAGTCCTCTGGGCAGATTTGATGAAGCTTTCTTT. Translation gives CASSPLGRFDEAFF.

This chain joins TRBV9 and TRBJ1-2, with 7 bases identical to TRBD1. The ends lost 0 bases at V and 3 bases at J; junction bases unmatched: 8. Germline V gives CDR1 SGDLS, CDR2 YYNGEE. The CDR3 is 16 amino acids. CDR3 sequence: CASSVDDRDSHYGYTF. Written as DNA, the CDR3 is TGTGCCAGCAGCGTAGACGATAGGGACAGTCACTATGGCTACACCTTC.

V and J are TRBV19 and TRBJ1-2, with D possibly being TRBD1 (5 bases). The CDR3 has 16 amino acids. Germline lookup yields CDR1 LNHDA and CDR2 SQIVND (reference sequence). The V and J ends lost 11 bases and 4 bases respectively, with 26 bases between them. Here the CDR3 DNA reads TGTGCCCTACAAAGGCCGGTGGGGGGGGTGGGCTATGGCTACACCTTC. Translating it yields CALQRPVGGVGYGYTF.

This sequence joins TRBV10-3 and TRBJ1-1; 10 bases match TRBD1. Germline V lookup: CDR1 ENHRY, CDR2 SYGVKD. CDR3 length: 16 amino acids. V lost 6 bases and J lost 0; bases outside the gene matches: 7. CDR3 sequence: CAISGTGVTVNTEAFF. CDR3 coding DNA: TGTGCCATCAGCGGGACAGGGGTAACGGTGAACACTGAAGCTTTCTTT.

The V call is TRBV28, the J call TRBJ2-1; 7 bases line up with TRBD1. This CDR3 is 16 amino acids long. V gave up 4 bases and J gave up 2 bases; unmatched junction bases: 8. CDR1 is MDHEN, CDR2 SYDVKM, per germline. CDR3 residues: CASSSPRQGTYNEQFF. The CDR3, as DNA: TGTGCCAGCAGTTCTCCTAGACAGGGTACCTACAATGAGCAGTTCTTC. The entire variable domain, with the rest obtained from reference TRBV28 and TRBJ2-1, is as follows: DVKVTQSSRYLVKRTGEKVFLECVQDMDHENMFWYRQDPGLGLRLIYFSYDVKMKEKGDIPEGYSVSREKKERFSLILESASTNQTSMYLCASSSPRQGTYNEQFFGPGTRLTVL.

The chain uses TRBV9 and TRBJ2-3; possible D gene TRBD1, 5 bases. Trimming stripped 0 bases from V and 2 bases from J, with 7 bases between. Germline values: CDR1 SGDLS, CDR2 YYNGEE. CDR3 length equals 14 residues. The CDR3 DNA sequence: TGTGCCAGCAGCGTAGAAGGGGCCACAGATACGCAGTATTTT. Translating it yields CASSVEGATDTQYF.

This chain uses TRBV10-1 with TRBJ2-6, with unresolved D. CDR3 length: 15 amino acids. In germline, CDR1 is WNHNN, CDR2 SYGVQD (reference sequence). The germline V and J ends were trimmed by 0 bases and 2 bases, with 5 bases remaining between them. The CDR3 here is CASSESGAGANVLTF. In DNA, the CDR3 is TGCGCCAGCAGTGAGTCGGGCGCTGGGGCCAACGTCCTGACTTTC.

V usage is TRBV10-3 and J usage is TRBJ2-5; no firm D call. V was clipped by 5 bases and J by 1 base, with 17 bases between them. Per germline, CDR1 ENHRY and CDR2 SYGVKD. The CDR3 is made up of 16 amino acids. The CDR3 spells CAISPDSLLGQETQYF. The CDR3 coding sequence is TGTGCCATCAGTCCAGACTCCCTGTTAGGCCAAGAGACCCAGTACTTC.

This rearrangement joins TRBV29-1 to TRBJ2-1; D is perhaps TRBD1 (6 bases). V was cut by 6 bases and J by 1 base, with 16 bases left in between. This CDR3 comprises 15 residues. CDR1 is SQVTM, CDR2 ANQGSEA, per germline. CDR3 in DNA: TGCAGCGTGATCGGGACACCTCTTTCCTACAATGAGCAGTTCTTC. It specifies CSVIGTPLSYNEQFF.

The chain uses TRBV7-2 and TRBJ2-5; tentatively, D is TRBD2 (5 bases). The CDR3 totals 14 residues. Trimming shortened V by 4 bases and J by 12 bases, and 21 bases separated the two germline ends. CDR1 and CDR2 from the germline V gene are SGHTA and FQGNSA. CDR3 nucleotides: TGTGCCAGCAGCTCCGACGAAGTCCGACGGGATAAGTACTTC. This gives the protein CASSSDEVRRDKYF.

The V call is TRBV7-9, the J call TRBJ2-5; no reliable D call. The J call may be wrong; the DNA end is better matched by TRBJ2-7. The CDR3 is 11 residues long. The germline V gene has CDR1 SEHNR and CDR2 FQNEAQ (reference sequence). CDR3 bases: TGTGCCAGCAGCTGGGCCGACGAGCAGTACTTC. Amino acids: CASSWADEQYF.

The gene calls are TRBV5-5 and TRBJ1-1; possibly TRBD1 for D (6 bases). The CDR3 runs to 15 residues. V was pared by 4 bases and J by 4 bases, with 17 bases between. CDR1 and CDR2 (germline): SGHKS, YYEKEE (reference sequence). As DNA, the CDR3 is TGTGCCAGCAGCCAAGAGGCGTCAGGGGCCACTGAAGCTTTCTTT. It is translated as CASSQEASGATEAFF.

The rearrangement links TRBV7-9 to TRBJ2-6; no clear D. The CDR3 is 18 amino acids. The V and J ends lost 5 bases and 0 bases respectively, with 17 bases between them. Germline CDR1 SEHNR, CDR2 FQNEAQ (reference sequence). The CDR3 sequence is CASSASARPTSGANVLTF. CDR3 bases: TGTGCCAGCAGCGCTAGTGCCAGACCTACCTCTGGGGCCAACGTCCTGACTTTC.

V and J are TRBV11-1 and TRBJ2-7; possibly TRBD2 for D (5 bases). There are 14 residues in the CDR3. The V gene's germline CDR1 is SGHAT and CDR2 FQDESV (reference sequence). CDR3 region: CASGADSLSYEQYF. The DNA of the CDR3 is TGTGCAAGCGGTGCGGATTCTCTCTCCTACGAGCAGTACTTC.

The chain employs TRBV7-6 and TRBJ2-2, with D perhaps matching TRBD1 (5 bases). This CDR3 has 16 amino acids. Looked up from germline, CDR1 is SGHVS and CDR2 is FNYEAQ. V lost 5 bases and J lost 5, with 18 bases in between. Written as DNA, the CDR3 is TGTGCCAGCAGCCCTACAGGAGAAGATGGGACCGGGGAGCTGTTTTTT. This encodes CASSPTGEDGTGELFF.

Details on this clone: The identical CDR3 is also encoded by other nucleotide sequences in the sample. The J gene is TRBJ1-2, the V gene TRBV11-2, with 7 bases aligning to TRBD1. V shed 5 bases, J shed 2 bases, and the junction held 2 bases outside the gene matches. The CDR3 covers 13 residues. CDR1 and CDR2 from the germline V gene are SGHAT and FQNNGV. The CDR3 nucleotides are TGTGCCAGCAGCCTACAGGGGAACTATGGCTACACCTTC. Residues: CASSLQGNYGYTF.

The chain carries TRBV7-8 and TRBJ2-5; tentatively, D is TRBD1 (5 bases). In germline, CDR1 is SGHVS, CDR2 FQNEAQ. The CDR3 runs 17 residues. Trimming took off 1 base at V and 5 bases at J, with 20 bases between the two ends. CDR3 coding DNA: TGTGCCAGCAGCTTAGGGACACTCGGCCTGTTAACGGAGACCCAGTACTTC. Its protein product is CASSLGTLGLLTETQYF.

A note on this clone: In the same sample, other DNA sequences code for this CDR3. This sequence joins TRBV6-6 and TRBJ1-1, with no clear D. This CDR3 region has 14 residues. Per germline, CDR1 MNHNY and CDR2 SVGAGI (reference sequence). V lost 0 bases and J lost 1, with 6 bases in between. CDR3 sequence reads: CASSYSEGNTEAFF. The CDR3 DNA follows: TGTGCCAGCAGTTACTCCGAGGGGAACACTGAAGCTTTCTTT.

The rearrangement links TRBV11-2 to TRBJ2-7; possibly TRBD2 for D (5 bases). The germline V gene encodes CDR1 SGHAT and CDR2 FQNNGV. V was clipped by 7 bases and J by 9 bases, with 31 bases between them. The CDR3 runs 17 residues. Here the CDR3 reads CASTGLSSFGWPSGQYF. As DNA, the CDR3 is TGTGCCAGCACTGGACTTTCATCGTTCGGGTGGCCGTCGGGGCAGTACTTC.

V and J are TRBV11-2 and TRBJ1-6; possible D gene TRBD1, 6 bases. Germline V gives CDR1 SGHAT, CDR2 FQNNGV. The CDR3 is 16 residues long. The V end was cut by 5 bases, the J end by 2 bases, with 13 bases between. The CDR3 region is CASSPRGTPYNSPLHF. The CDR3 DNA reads TGTGCCAGCAGCCCAAGGGGGACCCCCTATAATTCACCCCTCCACTTT.

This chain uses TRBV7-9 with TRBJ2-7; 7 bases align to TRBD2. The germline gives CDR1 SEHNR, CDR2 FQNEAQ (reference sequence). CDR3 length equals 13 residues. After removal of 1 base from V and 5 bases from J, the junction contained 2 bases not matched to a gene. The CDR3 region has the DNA TGTGCCAGCAGCTTAGAACGGGGGGACGAGCAGTACTTC. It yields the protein CASSLERGDEQYF.

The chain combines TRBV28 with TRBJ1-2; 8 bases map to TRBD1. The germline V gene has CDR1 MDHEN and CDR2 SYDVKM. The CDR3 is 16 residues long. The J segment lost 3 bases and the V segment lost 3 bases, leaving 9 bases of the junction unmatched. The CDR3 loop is CASSFENRDRYYGYTF. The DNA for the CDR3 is TGTGCCAGCAGTTTTGAGAATCGGGACAGGTACTATGGCTACACCTTC.

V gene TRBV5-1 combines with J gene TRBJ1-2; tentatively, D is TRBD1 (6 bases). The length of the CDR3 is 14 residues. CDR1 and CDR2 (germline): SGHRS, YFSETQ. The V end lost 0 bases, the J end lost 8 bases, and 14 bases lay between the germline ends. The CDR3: CASSLGYGQRGYTF. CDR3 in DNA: TGCGCCAGCAGCTTGGGATACGGACAGAGAGGCTACACCTTC. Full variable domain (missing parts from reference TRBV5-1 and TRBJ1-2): KAGVTQTPRYLIKTRGQQVTLSCSPISGHRSVSWYQQTPGQGLQFLFEYFSETQRNKGNFPGRFSGRQFSNSRSEMNVSTLELGDSALYLCASSLGYGQRGYTFGSGTRLTVV.

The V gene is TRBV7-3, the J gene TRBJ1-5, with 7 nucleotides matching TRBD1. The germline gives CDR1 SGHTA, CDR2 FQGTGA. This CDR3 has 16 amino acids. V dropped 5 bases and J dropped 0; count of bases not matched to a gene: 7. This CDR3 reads CASSRRQGYSNQPQHF. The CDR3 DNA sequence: TGTGCCAGCAGCCGTCGACAGGGATATAGCAATCAGCCCCAGCATTTT.